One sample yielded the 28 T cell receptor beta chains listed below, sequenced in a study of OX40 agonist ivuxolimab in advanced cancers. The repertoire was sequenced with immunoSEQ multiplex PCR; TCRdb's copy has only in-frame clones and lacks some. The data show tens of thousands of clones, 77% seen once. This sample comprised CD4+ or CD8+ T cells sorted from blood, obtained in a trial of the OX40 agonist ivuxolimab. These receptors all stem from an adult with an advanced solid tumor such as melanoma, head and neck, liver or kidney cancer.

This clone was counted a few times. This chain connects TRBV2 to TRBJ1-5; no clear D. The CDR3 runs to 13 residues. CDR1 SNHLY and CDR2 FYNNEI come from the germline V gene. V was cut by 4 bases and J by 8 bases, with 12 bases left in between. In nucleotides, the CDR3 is TGTGCCAGCAGTGTCGAGGGAAGTGAGCCCCAGCATTTT. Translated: CASSVEGSEPQHF.

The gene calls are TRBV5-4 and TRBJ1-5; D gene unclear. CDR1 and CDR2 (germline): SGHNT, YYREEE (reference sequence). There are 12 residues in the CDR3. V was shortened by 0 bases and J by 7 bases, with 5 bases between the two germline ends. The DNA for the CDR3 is TGTGCCAGCAGCTTGGTGGGACAGCCCCAGCATTTT. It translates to CASSLVGQPQHF.

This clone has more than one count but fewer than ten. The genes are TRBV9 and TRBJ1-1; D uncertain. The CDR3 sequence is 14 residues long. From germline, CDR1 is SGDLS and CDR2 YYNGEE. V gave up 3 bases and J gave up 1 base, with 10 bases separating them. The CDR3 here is CASSAMSTNTEAFF. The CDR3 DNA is TGTGCCAGCAGCGCCATGAGTACGAACACTGAAGCTTTCTTT.

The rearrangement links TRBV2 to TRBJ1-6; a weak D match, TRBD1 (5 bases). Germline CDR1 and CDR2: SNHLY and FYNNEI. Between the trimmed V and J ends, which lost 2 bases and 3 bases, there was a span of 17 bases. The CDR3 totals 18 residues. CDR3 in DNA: TGTGCCAGCAGTGAAAGGGGAGGAGGGGAGATCTATAATTCACCCCTCCACTTT. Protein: CASSERGGGEIYNSPLHF.

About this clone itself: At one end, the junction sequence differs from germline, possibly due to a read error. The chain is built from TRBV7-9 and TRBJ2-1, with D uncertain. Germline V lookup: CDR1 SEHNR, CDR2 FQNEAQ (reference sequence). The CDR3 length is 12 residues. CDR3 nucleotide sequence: TGTGCCAGCAGCTTAGCTGACCCCCACTATATCTTC. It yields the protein CASSLADPHYIF.

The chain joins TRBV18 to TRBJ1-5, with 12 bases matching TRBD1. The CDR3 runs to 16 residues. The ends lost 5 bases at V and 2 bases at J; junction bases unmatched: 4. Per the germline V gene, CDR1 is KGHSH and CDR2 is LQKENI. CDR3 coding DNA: TGTGCCAGCTCAGTGGGACAGGGGGCCGGCAATCAGCCCCAGCATTTT. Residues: CASSVGQGAGNQPQHF.

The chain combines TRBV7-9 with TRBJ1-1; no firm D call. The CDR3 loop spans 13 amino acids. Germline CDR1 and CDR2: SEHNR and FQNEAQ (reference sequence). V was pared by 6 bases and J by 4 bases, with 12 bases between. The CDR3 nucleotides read TGTGCCAGCAGGTCGTTATGGGCCACTGAAGCTTTCTTT. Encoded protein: CASRSLWATEAFF.

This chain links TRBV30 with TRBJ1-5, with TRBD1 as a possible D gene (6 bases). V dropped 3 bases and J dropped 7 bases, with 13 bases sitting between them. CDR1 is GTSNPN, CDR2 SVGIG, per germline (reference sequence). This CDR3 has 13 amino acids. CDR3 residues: CAWRRQQGQPQHF. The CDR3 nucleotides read TGTGCCTGGAGGCGACAGCAGGGGCAGCCCCAGCATTTT. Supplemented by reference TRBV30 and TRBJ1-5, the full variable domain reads SQTIHQWPATLVQPVGSPLSLECTVEGTSNPNLYWYRQAAGRGLQLLFYSVGIGQISSEVPQNLSASRPQDRQFILSSKKLLLSDSGFYLCAWRRQQGQPQHFGDGTRLSIL.

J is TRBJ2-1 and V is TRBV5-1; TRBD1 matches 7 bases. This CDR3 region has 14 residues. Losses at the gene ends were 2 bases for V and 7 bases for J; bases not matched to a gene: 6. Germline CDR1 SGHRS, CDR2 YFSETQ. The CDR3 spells CASSFRTGRNEQFF. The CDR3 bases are TGCGCCAGCAGCTTTAGGACAGGCCGGAATGAGCAGTTCTTC. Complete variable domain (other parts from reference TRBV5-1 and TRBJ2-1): KAGVTQTPRYLIKTRGQQVTLSCSPISGHRSVSWYQQTPGQGLQFLFEYFSETQRNKGNFPGRFSGRQFSNSRSEMNVSTLELGDSALYLCASSFRTGRNEQFFGPGTRLTVL.

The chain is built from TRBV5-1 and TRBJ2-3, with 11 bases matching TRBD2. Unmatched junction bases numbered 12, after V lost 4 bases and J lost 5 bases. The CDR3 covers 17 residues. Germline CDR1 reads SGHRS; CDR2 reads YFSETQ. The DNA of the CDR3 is TGCGCCAGCAGCCCGAGGTTAGCGGGGGGGCCAGGAGATACGCAGTATTTT. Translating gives CASSPRLAGGPGDTQYF.

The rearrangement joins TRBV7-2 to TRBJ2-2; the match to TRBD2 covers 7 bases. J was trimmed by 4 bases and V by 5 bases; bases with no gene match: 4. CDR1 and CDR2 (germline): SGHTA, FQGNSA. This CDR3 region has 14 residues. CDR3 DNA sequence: TGTGCCAGCAGCCGGGACTACAGCACCGGGGAGCTGTTTTTT. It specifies CASSRDYSTGELFF. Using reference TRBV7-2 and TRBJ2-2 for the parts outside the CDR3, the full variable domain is GAGVSQSPSNKVTEKGKDVELRCDPISGHTALYWYRQSLGQGLEFLIYFQGNSAPDKSGLPSDRFSAERTGGSVSTLTIQRTQQEDSAVYLCASSRDYSTGELFFGEGSRLTVL.

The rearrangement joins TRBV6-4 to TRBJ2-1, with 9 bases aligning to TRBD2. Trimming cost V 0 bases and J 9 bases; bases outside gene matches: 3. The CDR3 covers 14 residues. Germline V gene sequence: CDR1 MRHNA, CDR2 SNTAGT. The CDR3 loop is CASSDSGSGGEQFF. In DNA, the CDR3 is TGTGCCAGCAGTGACTCTGGTAGCGGGGGTGAGCAGTTCTTC.

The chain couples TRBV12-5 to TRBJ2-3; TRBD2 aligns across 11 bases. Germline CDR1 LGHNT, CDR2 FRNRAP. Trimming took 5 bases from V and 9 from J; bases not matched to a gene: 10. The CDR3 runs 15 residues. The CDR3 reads CASGTATSGGMTQYF. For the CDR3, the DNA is TGTGCTAGTGGTACCGCCACTAGCGGGGGTATGACGCAGTATTTT.

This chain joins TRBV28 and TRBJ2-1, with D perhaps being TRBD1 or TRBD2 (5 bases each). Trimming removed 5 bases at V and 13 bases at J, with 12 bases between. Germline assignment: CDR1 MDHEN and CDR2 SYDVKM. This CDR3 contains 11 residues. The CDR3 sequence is CASSVWDGQFF. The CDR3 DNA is TGTGCCAGCAGTGTTTGGGACGGCCAGTTCTTC.

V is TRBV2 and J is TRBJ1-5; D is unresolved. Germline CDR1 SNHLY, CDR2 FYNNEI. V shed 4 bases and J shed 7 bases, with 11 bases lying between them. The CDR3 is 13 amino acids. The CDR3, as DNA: TGTGCCAGCAGTGGGACGGACTCCCAGCCCCAGCATTTT. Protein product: CASSGTDSQPQHF. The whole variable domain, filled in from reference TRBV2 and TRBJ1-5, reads EPEVTQTPSHQVTQMGQEVILRCVPISNHLYFYWYRQILGQKVEFLVSFYNNEISEKSEIFDDQFSVERPDGSNFTLKIRSTKLEDSAMYFCASSGTDSQPQHFGDGTRLSIL.

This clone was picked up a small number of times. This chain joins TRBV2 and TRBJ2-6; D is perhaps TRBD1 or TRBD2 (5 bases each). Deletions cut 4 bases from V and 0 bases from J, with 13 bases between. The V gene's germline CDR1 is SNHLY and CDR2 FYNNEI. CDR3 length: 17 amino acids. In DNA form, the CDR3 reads TGTGCCAGCAGTGTCCGGGGACCCAGCTCTGGGGCCAACGTCCTGACTTTC. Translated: CASSVRGPSSGANVLTF.

The CDR3, as DNA: TGTGCCAGCAGCTTGGGCCCACCCTCGGTGGCGAATGAGCAGTTCTTC. This sequence encodes CASSLGPPSVANEQFF. This chain joins TRBV5-4 and TRBJ2-1; D is unclear. V was shortened by 0 bases and J by 7 bases, with 17 bases between the two germline ends. This CDR3 is built from 16 residues. Germline CDR1 reads SGHNT; CDR2 reads YYREEE (reference sequence).

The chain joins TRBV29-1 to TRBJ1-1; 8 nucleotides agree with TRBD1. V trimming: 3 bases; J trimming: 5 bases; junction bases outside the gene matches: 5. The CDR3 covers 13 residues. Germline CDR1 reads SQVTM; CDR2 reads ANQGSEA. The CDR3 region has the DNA TGCAGCGTTGATGCAGGGGGCCGGACTGAAGCTTTCTTT. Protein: CSVDAGGRTEAFF.

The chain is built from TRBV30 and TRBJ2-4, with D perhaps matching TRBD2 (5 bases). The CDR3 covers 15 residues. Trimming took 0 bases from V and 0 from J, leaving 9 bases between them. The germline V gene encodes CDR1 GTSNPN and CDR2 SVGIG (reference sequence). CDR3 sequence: CAWSVRGIAKNIQYF. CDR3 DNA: TGTGCCTGGAGTGTACGAGGGATAGCCAAAAACATTCAGTACTTC.

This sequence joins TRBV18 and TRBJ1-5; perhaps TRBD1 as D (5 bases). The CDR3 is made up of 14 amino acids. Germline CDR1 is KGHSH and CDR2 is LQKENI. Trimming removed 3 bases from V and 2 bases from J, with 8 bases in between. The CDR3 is CASSPGAGNQPQHF. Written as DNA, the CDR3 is TGTGCCAGCTCACCCGGGGCAGGCAATCAGCCCCAGCATTTT. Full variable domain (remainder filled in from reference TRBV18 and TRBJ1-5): NAGVMQNPRHLVRRRGQEARLRCSPMKGHSHVYWYRQLPEEGLKFMVYLQKENIIDESGMPKERFSAEFPKEGPSILRIQQVVRGDSAAYFCASSPGAGNQPQHFGDGTRLSIL.

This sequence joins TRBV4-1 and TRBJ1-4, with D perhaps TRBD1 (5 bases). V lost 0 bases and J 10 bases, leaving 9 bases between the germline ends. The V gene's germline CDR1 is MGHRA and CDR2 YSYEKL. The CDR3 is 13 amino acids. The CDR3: CASSQDGRGKLFF. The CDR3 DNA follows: TGCGCCAGCAGCCAAGATGGAAGGGGAAAACTGTTTTTT.

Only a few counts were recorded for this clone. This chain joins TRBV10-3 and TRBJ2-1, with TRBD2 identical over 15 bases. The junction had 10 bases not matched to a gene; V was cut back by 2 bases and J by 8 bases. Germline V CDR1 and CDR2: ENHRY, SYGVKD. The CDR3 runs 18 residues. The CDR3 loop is CAISESSAWTSGRDEQFF. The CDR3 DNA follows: TGTGCCATCAGTGAGAGTTCAGCTTGGACTAGCGGGAGGGATGAGCAGTTCTTC.

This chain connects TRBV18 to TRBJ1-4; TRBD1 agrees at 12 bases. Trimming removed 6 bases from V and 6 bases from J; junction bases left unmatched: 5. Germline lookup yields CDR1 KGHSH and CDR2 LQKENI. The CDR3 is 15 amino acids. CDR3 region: CASSLGTGGDEKLFF. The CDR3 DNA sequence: TGTGCCAGCTCTCTCGGGACAGGGGGCGATGAAAAACTGTTTTTT.

The CDR3 nucleotides are TGTGCCAGCACCCACTCCAGGGGCAATCAGCCCCAGCATTTT. Translation: CASTHSRGNQPQHF. This chain links TRBV7-9 with TRBJ1-5, with a weak D call TRBD1 (5 bases). This CDR3 is 14 amino acids long. CDR1 is SEHNR, CDR2 FQNEAQ, per germline (reference sequence). V lost 7 bases and J 2 bases, leaving 12 bases between the germline ends. Full variable domain (outside the CDR3, taken from reference TRBV7-9 and TRBJ1-5): DTGVSQNPRHKITKRGQNVTFRCDPISEHNRLYWYRQTLGQGPEFLTYFQNEAQLEKSRLLSDRFSAERPKGSFSTLEIQRTEQGDSAMYLCASTHSRGNQPQHFGDGTRLSIL.

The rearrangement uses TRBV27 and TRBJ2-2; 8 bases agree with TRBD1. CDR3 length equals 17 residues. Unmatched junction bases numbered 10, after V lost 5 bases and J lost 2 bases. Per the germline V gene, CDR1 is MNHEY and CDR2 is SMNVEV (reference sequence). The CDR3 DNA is TGTGCCAGCAGTCCCGACAGGGGACCCTCAAACACCGGGGAGCTGTTTTTT. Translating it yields CASSPDRGPSNTGELFF.

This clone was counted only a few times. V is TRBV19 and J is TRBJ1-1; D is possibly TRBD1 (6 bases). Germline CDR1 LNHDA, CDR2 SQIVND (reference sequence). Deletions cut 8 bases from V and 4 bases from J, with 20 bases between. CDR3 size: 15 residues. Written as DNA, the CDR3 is TGTGCCAGTGCTCAGGGGTCGGGGGGAAGCACTGAAGCTTTCTTT. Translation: CASAQGSGGSTEAFF.

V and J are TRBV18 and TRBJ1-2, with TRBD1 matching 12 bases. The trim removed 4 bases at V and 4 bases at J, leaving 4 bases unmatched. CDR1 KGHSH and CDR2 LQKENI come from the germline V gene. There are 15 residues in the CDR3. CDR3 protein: CASSLPGQGAYGYTF. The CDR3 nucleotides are TGTGCCAGCTCACTACCGGGACAGGGGGCCTATGGCTACACCTTC.

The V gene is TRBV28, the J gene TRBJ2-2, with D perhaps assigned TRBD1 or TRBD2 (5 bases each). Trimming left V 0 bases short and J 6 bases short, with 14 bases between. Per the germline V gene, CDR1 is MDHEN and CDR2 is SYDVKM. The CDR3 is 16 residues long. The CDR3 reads CASSLWGRTSPGELFF. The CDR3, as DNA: TGTGCCAGCAGTTTATGGGGACGGACCTCGCCCGGGGAGCTGTTTTTT.